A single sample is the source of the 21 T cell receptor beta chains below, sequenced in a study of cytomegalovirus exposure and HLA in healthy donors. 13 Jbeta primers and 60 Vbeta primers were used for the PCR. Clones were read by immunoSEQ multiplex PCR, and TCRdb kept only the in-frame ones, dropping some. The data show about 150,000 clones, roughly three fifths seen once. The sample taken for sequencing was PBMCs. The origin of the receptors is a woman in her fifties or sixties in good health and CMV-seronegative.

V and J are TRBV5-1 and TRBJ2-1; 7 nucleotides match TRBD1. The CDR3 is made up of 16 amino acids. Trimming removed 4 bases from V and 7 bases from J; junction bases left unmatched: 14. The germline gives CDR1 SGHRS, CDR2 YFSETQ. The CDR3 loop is CASSPRNQGVVNEQFF. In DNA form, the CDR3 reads TGCGCCAGCAGCCCGAGGAACCAGGGGGTAGTAAATGAGCAGTTCTTC.

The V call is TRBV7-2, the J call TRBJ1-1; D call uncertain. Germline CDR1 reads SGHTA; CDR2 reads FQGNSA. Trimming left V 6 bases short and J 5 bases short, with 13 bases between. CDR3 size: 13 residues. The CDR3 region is CASSPTVSTEAFF. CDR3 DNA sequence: TGTGCCAGCAGTCCCACAGTATCTACTGAAGCTTTCTTT.

The DNA for the CDR3 is TGCGCCACCGAAGCGGGAGTTGCAGATACGCAGTATTTT. This translates into CATEAGVADTQYF. V and J are TRBV10-2 and TRBJ2-3, with TRBD2 identical over 8 bases. The trim removed 10 bases at V and 4 bases at J, leaving 7 bases unmatched. The V gene's germline CDR1 is WSHSY and CDR2 SAAADI. CDR3 length: 13 residues.

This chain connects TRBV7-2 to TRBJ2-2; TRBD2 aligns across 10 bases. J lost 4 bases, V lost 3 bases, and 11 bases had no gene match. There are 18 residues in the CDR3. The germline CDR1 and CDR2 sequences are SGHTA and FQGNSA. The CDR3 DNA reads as TGTGCCAGCAGCTTGGACCCCCTAGCGGGAGTAATCACCGGGGAGCTGTTTTTT. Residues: CASSLDPLAGVITGELFF.

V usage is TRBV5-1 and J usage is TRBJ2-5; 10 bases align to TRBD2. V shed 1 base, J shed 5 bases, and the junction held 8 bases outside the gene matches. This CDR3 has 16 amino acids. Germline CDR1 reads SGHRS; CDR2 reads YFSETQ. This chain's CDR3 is CASSLLSGGARETQYF. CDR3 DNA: TGCGCCAGCAGCTTGCTAAGCGGGGGGGCGCGGGAGACCCAGTACTTC. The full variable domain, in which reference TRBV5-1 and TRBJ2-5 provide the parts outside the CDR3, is KAGVTQTPRYLIKTRGQQVTLSCSPISGHRSVSWYQQTPGQGLQFLFEYFSETQRNKGNFPGRFSGRQFSNSRSEMNVSTLELGDSALYLCASSLLSGGARETQYFGPGTRLLVL.

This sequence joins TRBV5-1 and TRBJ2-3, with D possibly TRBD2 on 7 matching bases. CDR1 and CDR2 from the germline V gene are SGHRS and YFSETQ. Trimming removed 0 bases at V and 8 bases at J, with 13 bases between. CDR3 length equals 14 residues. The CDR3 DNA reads TGCGCCAGCAGCTTGGTAGGGGGGGCAGGTACGCAGTATTTT. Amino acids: CASSLVGGAGTQYF.

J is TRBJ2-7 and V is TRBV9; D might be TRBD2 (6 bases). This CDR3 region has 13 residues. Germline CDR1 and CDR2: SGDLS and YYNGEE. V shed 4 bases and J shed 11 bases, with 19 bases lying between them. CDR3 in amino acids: CASSPGRGAGEYF. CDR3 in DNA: TGTGCCAGCAGCCCCGGGCGGGGCGCCGGGGAGTACTTC.

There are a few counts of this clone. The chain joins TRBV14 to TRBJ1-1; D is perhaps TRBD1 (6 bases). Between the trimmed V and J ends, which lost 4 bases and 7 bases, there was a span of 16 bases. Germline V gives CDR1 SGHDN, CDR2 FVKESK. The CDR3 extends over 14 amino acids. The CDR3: CASSPQGGGSEAFF. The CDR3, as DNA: TGTGCCAGCAGCCCTCAAGGCGGGGGCAGTGAAGCTTTCTTT.

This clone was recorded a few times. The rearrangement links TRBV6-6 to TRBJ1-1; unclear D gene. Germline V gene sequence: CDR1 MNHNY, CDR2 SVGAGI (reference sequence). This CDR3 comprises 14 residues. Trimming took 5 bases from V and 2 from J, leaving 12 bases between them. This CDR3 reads CASSPTPANTEAFF. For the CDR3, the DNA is TGTGCCAGCAGTCCCACACCCGCTAACACTGAAGCTTTCTTT.

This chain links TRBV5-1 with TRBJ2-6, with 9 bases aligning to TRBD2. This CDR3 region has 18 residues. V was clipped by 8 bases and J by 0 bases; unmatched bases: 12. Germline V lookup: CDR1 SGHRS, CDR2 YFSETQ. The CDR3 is CARSLAGSGLSGANVLTF. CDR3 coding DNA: TGCGCCAGGAGTCTAGCGGGATCCGGACTCTCTGGGGCCAACGTCCTGACTTTC.

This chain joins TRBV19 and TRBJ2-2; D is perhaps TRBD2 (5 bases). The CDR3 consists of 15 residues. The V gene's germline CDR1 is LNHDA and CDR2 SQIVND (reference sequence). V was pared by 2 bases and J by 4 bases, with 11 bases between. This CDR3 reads CASSISLAATGELFF. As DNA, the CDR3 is TGTGCCAGTAGTATAAGCCTAGCTGCCACCGGGGAGCTGTTTTTT.

CDR3 in DNA: TGTGCCAGCAGCAAGACAGGGGTTGGCAATCAGCCCCAGCATTTT. It translates to CASSKTGVGNQPQHF. This chain links TRBV7-9 with TRBJ1-5; TRBD1 matches at 8 bases. The CDR3 length is 15 residues. CDR1 is SEHNR, CDR2 FQNEAQ, per germline (reference sequence). The V and J ends lost 5 bases and 2 bases, in that order; junction bases with no gene match: 5.

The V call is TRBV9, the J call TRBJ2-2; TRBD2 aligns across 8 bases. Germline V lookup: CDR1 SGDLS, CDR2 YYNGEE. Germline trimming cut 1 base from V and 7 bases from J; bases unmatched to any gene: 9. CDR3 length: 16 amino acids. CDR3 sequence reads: CASSVSFGTRHGELFF. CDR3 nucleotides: TGTGCCAGCAGCGTAAGTTTCGGGACTAGGCACGGGGAGCTGTTTTTT.

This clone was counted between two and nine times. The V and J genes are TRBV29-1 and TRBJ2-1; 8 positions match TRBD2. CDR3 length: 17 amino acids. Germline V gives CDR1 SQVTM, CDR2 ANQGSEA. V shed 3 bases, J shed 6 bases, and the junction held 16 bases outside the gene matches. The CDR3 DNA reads TGCAGCGTTGAGGTTCCCCCCTTTAGCGGGGAGAGCAATGAGCAGTTCTTC. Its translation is CSVEVPPFSGESNEQFF.

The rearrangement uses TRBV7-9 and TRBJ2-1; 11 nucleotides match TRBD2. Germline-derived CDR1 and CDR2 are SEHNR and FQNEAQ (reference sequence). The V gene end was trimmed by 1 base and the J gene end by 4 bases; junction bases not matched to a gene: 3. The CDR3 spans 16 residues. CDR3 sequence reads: CASSLVSGGGYNEQFF. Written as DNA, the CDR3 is TGTGCCAGCAGCTTAGTTAGCGGGGGGGGATACAATGAGCAGTTCTTC.

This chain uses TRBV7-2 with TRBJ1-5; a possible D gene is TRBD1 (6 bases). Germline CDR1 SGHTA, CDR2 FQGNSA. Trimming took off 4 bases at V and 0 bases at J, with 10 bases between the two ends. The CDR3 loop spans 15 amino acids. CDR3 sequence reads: CASSSGTNSNQPQHF. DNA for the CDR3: TGTGCCAGCAGCTCCGGGACAAATAGCAATCAGCCCCAGCATTTT.

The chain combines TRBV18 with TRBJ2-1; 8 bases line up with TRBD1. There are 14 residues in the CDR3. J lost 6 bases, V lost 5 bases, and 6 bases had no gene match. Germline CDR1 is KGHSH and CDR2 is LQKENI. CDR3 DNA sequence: TGTGCCAGCTCAGAGGACAGGGCGGTCAATGAGCAGTTCTTC. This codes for CASSEDRAVNEQFF.

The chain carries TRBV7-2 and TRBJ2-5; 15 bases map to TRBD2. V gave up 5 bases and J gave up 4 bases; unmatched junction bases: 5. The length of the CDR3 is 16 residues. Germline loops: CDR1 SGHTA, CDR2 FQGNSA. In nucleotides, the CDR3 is TGTGCCAGCAGCCGGGGGACTAGCGGGAGGTCAGAGACCCAGTACTTC. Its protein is CASSRGTSGRSETQYF.

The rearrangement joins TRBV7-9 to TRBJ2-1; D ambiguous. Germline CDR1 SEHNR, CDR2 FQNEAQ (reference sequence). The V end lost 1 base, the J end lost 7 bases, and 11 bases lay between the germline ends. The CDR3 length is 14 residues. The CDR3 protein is CASSLELPRNEQFF. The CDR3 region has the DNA TGTGCCAGCAGCTTAGAACTACCGCGGAATGAGCAGTTCTTC.

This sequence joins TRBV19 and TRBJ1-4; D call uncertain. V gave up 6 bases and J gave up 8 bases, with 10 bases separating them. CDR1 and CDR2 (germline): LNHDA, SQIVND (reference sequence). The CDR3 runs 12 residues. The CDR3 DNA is TGTGCCAGTAGGCGGGGAGGAGAAAAACTGTTTTTT. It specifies CASRRGGEKLFF.

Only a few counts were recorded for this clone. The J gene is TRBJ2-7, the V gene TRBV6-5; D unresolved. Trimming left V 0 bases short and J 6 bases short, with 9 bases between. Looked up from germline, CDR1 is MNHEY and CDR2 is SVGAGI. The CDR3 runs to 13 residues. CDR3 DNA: TGTGCCAGCAGTTACTCCATTCTACGCGAGCAGTACTTC. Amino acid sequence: CASSYSILREQYF.